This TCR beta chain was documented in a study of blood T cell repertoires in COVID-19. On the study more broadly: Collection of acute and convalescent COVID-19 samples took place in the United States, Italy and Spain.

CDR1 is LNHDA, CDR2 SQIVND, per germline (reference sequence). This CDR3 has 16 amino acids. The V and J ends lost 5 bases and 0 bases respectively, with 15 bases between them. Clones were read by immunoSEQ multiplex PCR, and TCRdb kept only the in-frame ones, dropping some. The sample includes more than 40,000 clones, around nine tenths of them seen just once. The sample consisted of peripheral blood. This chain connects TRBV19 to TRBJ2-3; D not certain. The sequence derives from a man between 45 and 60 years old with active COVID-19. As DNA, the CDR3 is TGTGCCAGTAGTCCCTTGATACTTCCTAGCACAGATACGCAGTATTTT. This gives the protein CASSPLILPSTDTQYF.